This T cell receptor (beta chain) was documented in a study of low-dose radiotherapy and immunotherapy resistance in tumors. In the study overall: Every two weeks, one day ahead of radiation and immunotherapy, cyclophosphamide 200 mg/m2 was given (intravenously).

Covering alpha and beta chains, TRAV- and TRBV-specific primers were used for the first-strand cDNA. A constant-region primer paired with the V-primer adapter amplified TCRs over about 18 PCR cycles. TCRdb processed the reads anew with MiXCR; each CDR3 protein has one entry. The repertoire consists of approximately 6,300 distinct CDR3 sequences, with around 71% occurring once and the leading ten covering around 10%. With V trimmed by 2 bases and J by 4 bases, 11 bases remained unmatched. This CDR3 is built from 19 residues. Per the germline V gene, CDR1 is MNHEY and CDR2 is SVGEGT. This clonotype was seen a handful of times.

This TCR was recovered from a human donor with advanced metastatic prostate, ovarian, gallbladder or colorectal cancer (not recorded which). This table probably holds off-target reads from a library built for another chain. This chain links TRBV6-2 or TRBV6-3 with TRBJ2-3; 14 bases match TRBD2. CDR3 amino acids: CASSYGPGTSGRGADTQYF. CDR3 DNA sequence: TGTGCCAGCAGTTACGGCCCCGGGACTAGCGGGAGAGGCGCAGATACGCAGTATTTT.